This entry lists 30 T cell receptor beta chains sequenced from one sample in a study of T-cell reconstitution after alpha-beta-depleted transplantation in children. Preparation of the TCRbeta library involved a method that used unique molecular identifiers. TCRdb re-analysed the PCR reads in MiXCR, keeping a single row per CDR3 protein. The table includes 130,000 or so distinct CDR3 sequences, roughly 10% detected once. Here the sequenced sample was PBMCs, mostly from graft donor cells, taken 180 days after TCRalphabeta/CD19-depleted stem cell transplant. The source is a girl in the first two years of life who had a stem cell transplant for combined immunodeficiency, so the T cells may come from the graft donor.

The CDR3 nucleotides are TGTGCCATCAGTGAGTCATACAGGGGGTACCACGAGCAGTACTTC. Translating gives CAISESYRGYHEQYF. The rearrangement uses TRBV10-3 and TRBJ2-7; 8 positions agree with TRBD1. Germline-derived CDR1 and CDR2 are ENHRY and SYGVKD. This CDR3 region has 15 residues. The V and J ends lost 0 bases and 5 bases, in that order; junction bases with no gene match: 6.

The gene calls are TRBV12-3 or TRBV12-4 and TRBJ2-3; 7 bases match TRBD2. The V segment lost 7 bases and the J segment 4 bases; nucleotides outside the gene matches: 8. The CDR3 spans 14 residues. The CDR3 loop reads CASTRGDQPDTQYF. The CDR3 DNA reads as TGTGCCAGCACCCGGGGGGACCAGCCAGATACGCAGTATTTT.

This clonotype occurred a few times. The chain combines TRBV29-1 with TRBJ2-7, with D tentatively TRBD1 or TRBD2 (5 bases each). The CDR3 contains 12 residues. V was shortened by 4 bases and J by 3 bases, with 10 bases between the two germline ends. Per germline, CDR1 SQVTM and CDR2 ANQGSEA. CDR3 residues: CSVGDGDYEQYF. CDR3 nucleotide sequence: TGCAGCGTTGGGGACGGGGACTACGAGCAGTACTTC.

Many counts were recorded for this clonotype. V is TRBV10-3 and J is TRBJ2-7; D is undetermined. This CDR3 region has 13 residues. CDR1 is ENHRY, CDR2 SYGVKD, per germline. The V gene lost 3 bases and the J gene lost 0 bases, with 6 bases spanning the gap. In nucleotides, the CDR3 is TGTGCCATCAGTGAAGGGTCCTCCTACGAGCAGTACTTC. Protein product: CAISEGSSYEQYF.

This clonotype was seen repeatedly, ten times or more. V usage is TRBV29-1 and J usage is TRBJ2-7, with 11 nucleotides matching TRBD1. CDR3 length: 14 amino acids. The ends lost 6 bases at V and 5 bases at J; junction bases unmatched: 9. CDR1 and CDR2 from the germline V gene are SQVTM and ANQGSEA. This CDR3 reads CSVRTGGATHEQYF. For the CDR3, the DNA is TGCAGCGTCCGGACAGGGGGCGCTACCCACGAGCAGTACTTC.

This clonotype came up many times. This chain joins TRBV12-3 or TRBV12-4 and TRBJ2-7, with D unclear. The CDR3 is 12 amino acids. V was trimmed by 1 base and J by 5 bases, leaving 6 bases between them. The CDR3 loop is CASSLGGDEQYF. In DNA form, the CDR3 reads TGTGCCAGCAGTTTAGGAGGCGACGAGCAGTACTTC.

The rearrangement joins TRBV12-3 or TRBV12-4 to TRBJ1-1; weak D call: TRBD1 (5 bases). CDR3 length: 12 amino acids. V was trimmed by 7 bases and J by 6 bases, leaving 12 bases between them. The CDR3 DNA sequence: TGTGCCAGCACCCAAGGGGCGTCTGAAGCTTTCTTT. It codes for CASTQGASEAFF.

This chain's CDR3 is CASSPPSGTGSYEQYF. The CDR3 bases are TGTGCCAGCAGCCCCCCCTCCGGGACAGGGTCCTACGAGCAGTACTTC. The chain recombines TRBV7-8 with TRBJ2-7; TRBD1 aligns across 9 bases. This CDR3 comprises 16 residues. The junction had 9 bases not matched to a gene; V was cut back by 5 bases and J by 1 base. Germline V gene data show CDR1 as SGHVS and CDR2 as FQNEAQ.

The genes are TRBV5-1 and TRBJ2-6, with TRBD1 identical over 7 bases. The CDR3 is made up of 15 amino acids. V trimming: 4 bases; J trimming: 3 bases; junction bases outside the gene matches: 4. Germline loops: CDR1 SGHRS, CDR2 YFSETQ. In nucleotides, the CDR3 is TGCGCCAGCAGCAGGGGGCGTGATGGGGCCAACGTCCTGACTTTC. It yields the protein CASSRGRDGANVLTF.

The chain employs TRBV27 and TRBJ2-1, with D perhaps matching TRBD1 (5 bases). CDR3 length equals 15 residues. Germline lookup yields CDR1 MNHEY and CDR2 SMNVEV (reference sequence). Trimming shortened V by 0 bases and J by 1 base, and 7 bases separated the two germline ends. The CDR3 nucleotides are TGTGCCAGCAGTTTATCGGCAGGGTCCTACAATGAGCAGTTCTTC. It translates to CASSLSAGSYNEQFF.

This clonotype was observed many times. The J gene is TRBJ2-7, the V gene TRBV7-2; 7 positions agree with TRBD1. This CDR3 region has 11 residues. In germline, CDR1 is SGHTA, CDR2 FQGNSA. With V trimmed by 5 bases and J by 8 bases, 3 bases remained unmatched. Written as DNA, the CDR3 is TGTGCCAGCAGCCTACAGGGGAAGCAGTACTTC. It translates to CASSLQGKQYF.

At least ten counts were recorded for this clonotype. V gene TRBV7-2 combines with J gene TRBJ2-1; D could derive from TRBD1 or TRBD2 (5 bases each). Germline assignment: CDR1 SGHTA and CDR2 FQGNSA. V shed 7 bases and J shed 12 bases, with 25 bases lying between them. The CDR3 has 15 amino acids. The CDR3 DNA sequence: TGTGCCAGCACCCCTGGGGACGGAACCGCTATTGGGCAGTTCTTC. It codes for CASTPGDGTAIGQFF.

This chain links TRBV24-1 with TRBJ1-5, with D unresolved. Germline V gene lookup returns CDR1 KGHDR and CDR2 SFDVKD. This CDR3 is 13 amino acids long. The V end was cut by 6 bases, the J end by 0 bases, with 5 bases between. In nucleotides, the CDR3 is TGTGCCACCAGTCGGGGTAGCAATCAGCCCCAGCATTTT. Its protein is CATSRGSNQPQHF.

The chain employs TRBV5-1 and TRBJ2-5; D unclear. V lost 2 bases to trimming and J lost 1 base, with 6 bases between them. The germline V gene has CDR1 SGHRS and CDR2 YFSETQ. CDR3 length equals 13 residues. The CDR3 DNA follows: TGCGCCAGCAGCTTCTCAGCCCAAGAGACCCAGTACTTC. Translated, it gives CASSFSAQETQYF. Filled out from reference TRBV5-1 and TRBJ2-5, the complete variable domain reads KAGVTQTPRYLIKTRGQQVTLSCSPISGHRSVSWYQQTPGQGLQFLFEYFSETQRNKGNFPGRFSGRQFSNSRSEMNVSTLELGDSALYLCASSFSAQETQYFGPGTRLLVL.

This rearrangement joins TRBV12-3 or TRBV12-4 to TRBJ2-5; TRBD1 agrees at 8 bases. The V segment lost 3 bases and the J segment 2 bases; nucleotides outside the gene matches: 8. CDR3 size: 16 residues. The CDR3 DNA is TGTGCCAGCAGTTTGAGGGGGACAGGCTTACAAGAGACCCAGTACTTC. It encodes CASSLRGTGLQETQYF.

The V and J genes are TRBV6-5 and TRBJ2-7, with 10 bases matching TRBD2. The V segment lost 2 bases and the J segment 1 base; nucleotides outside the gene matches: 11. CDR1 is MNHEY and CDR2 is SVGAGI in the germline V gene. The length of the CDR3 is 18 residues. The CDR3 sequence: CASSYTYFASGRSYEQYF. The CDR3 DNA sequence: TGTGCCAGCAGTTACACCTACTTCGCTAGCGGGAGATCCTACGAGCAGTACTTC.

V gene TRBV21-1 combines with J gene TRBJ2-7; the table's D call TRBD1 went unverified against the DNA. TRBV21-1 is labeled a pseudogene. The CDR3 has 16 residues. The chain's CDR3 is CASSIKEGTGTAEQYF. The CDR3 nucleotides are TGTGCCAGCAGCATAAAAGAGGGGACAGGGACGGCCGAGCAGTACTTC.

In the case of this clonotype: This may stem from a read error, because a much larger clone lies one nucleotide away. The rearrangement links TRBV7-2 to TRBJ2-5, with D possibly TRBD2 on 5 matching bases. The CDR3 is 13 residues long. In germline, CDR1 is SGHTA, CDR2 FQGNSA. The CDR3 DNA reads TGTTCCAGCAGCGGCCGGCTTAGGGAGACCCAGTACTTC. Protein: CSSSGRLRETQYF. Together with reference TRBV7-2 and TRBJ2-5, the CDR3 gives the full variable domain: GAGVSQSPSNKVTEKGKDVELRCDPISGHTALYWYRQSLGQGLEFLIYFQGNSAPDKSGLPSDRFSAERTGGSVSTLTIQRTQQEDSAVYLCSSSGRLRETQYFGPGTRLLVL.

This clonotype was found a few times. The chain carries TRBV5-1 and TRBJ1-1, with D perhaps TRBD1 (5 bases). The CDR3 runs to 14 residues. V lost 4 bases, J lost 1 base, and 11 bases lay in between. Germline CDR1 and CDR2: SGHRS and YFSETQ. The CDR3 DNA is TGCGCCAGCAGCACGGGACTAAAGAACACTGAAGCTTTCTTT. Its translation is CASSTGLKNTEAFF.

The chain joins TRBV3-1 to TRBJ1-5; 8 bases line up with TRBD1. The CDR3 has 16 amino acids. Per the germline V gene, CDR1 is LGHDT and CDR2 is YNNKEL (reference sequence). V was pared by 2 bases and J by 3 bases, with 6 bases of the junction left unmatched. The CDR3 loop is CASSQSTGGNNQPQHF. The DNA of the CDR3 is TGTGCCAGCAGCCAATCCACAGGGGGGAACAATCAGCCCCAGCATTTT.

This clonotype showed up just a few times. The chain carries TRBV5-1 and TRBJ2-7; no definite D call. CDR1 is SGHRS, CDR2 YFSETQ, per germline. The V end was cut by 4 bases, the J end by 0 bases, with 14 bases between. CDR3 length: 15 amino acids. The CDR3 protein is CASSASTPGSYEQYF. The CDR3 DNA is TGCGCCAGCAGCGCCTCGACCCCGGGCTCCTACGAGCAGTACTTC.

This clonotype was observed many times. J is TRBJ2-2 and V is TRBV7-9; D may be TRBD1 or TRBD2 (5 bases each). The V gene lost 3 bases and the J gene lost 5 bases, with 13 bases spanning the gap. The length of the CDR3 is 15 residues. Looked up from germline, CDR1 is SEHNR and CDR2 is FQNEAQ (reference sequence). The CDR3 region is CASSFGTGRTGELFF. Written as DNA, the CDR3 is TGTGCCAGCAGCTTCGGGACGGGGAGAACCGGGGAGCTGTTTTTT.

V usage is TRBV7-9 and J usage is TRBJ2-7; D unclear. The CDR3 is 12 residues long. Germline assignment: CDR1 SEHNR and CDR2 FQNEAQ (reference sequence). V shed 3 bases and J shed 7 bases, with 10 bases lying between them. CDR3 residues: CASSFGRWEQYF. Written as DNA, the CDR3 is TGTGCCAGCAGCTTCGGGCGATGGGAGCAGTACTTC.

The chain couples TRBV27 to TRBJ2-5; D is ambiguous. This CDR3 is built from 12 residues. Looked up from germline, CDR1 is MNHEY and CDR2 is SMNVEV (reference sequence). Trimming pared 2 bases from V and 6 bases from J, leaving 7 bases between. The CDR3 DNA is TGTGCCAGCAGTTTACAAGGTCAGACCCAGTACTTC. Translated, it gives CASSLQGQTQYF.

This clonotype was detected ten times or more. The chain recombines TRBV10-3 with TRBJ2-7, with 8 bases identical to TRBD1. The V gene's germline CDR1 is ENHRY and CDR2 SYGVKD. Unmatched junction bases numbered 10, after V lost 2 bases and J lost 4 bases. CDR3 size: 16 residues. CDR3 nucleotides: TGTGCCATCAGTGAGCCGACAGGGGTCGGAGGGTACGAGCAGTACTTC. Translation: CAISEPTGVGGYEQYF.

The chain uses TRBV10-3 and TRBJ2-1; 7 positions match TRBD1. Germline V gene data show CDR1 as ENHRY and CDR2 as SYGVKD. V dropped 6 bases and J dropped 4; count of bases not matched to a gene: 12. CDR3 length: 16 amino acids. The CDR3 DNA reads as TGTGCCATCAGAGGGGCAGGGGGAGTTCTTTACAATGAGCAGTTCTTC. Translating gives CAIRGAGGVLYNEQFF.

The chain joins TRBV20-1 to TRBJ2-7, with TRBD1 matching over 7 bases. V dropped 2 bases and J dropped 1; count of bases not matched to a gene: 8. This CDR3 has 15 residues. CDR1 is DFQATT and CDR2 is SNEGSKA in the germline V gene (reference sequence). The CDR3 DNA reads TGCAGTGCTAGACGTCCGGGACAGCGATCCTACGAGCAGTACTTC. Amino acids: CSARRPGQRSYEQYF.

In its sample, this clonotype was seen a few times. The rearrangement joins TRBV29-1 to TRBJ1-1; D unresolved. V gave up 7 bases and J gave up 0 bases, with 9 bases separating them. The CDR3 is 12 amino acids. The V gene's germline CDR1 is SQVTM and CDR2 ANQGSEA. CDR3 loop: CSARALNTEAFF. For the CDR3, the DNA is TGCAGCGCGAGGGCCCTGAACACTGAAGCTTTCTTT.

The chain recombines TRBV12-3 or TRBV12-4 with TRBJ2-2, with D perhaps TRBD1 (6 bases). V was shortened by 8 bases and J by 0 bases, with 16 bases between the two germline ends. This CDR3 has 16 amino acids. CDR3 loop: CASLGAGRPNTGELFF. CDR3 bases: TGTGCCAGCCTGGGGGCGGGCCGGCCGAACACCGGGGAGCTGTTTTTT.

This chain uses TRBV20-1 with TRBJ2-7, with 7 bases lining up with TRBD1. V lost 6 bases to trimming and J lost 2 bases; unmatched junction nucleotides: 7. The germline CDR1 and CDR2 sequences are DFQATT and SNEGSKA (reference sequence). The length of the CDR3 is 13 residues. CDR3 amino acids: CSASGTVAYEQYF. The CDR3, as DNA: TGCAGTGCCTCCGGGACAGTCGCCTACGAGCAGTACTTC.